A selection of T cell receptor beta chains follows, all from one sample in a study of blood T cell repertoires in COVID-19. Some clones are missing from TCRdb's copy, which holds only in-frame ones; the method was immunoSEQ multiplex PCR. The table has about 160,000 clones, approximately 92% seen once. Sequencing input: peripheral blood. The source is a woman aged 45 to 65 with acute or convalescent COVID-19. Each CDR3 is given with its conserved first and last residue. Fields, in order: V gene, clone size, D gene, J gene, CDR3 DNA, CDR3 protein. D genes are given only for firm matches. Where a row states a size, it is once, few, many or the class of an expanded clone; other rows omit it.

>TRBV4-2|.|.|TRBJ1-2
TGTGCCAGCAGCCAAGGGAGATCTTACTATGGCTACACCTTC
CASSQGRSYYGYTF
>TRBV12-3/TRBV12-4|.|TRBD1|TRBJ1-2
TGTGCCAGCAGTCGGACAGGGAACTATGGCTACACCTTC
CASSRTGNYGYTF
>TRBV11-2|.|.|TRBJ2-7
TGTGCCAGCAGCTTCACTGGGGGGATCAACGAGCAGTACTTC
CASSFTGGINEQYF
>TRBV6-6|.|.|TRBJ1-5
TGTGCCAGCAGTTACCCCGGGGATAGCAATCAGCCCCAGCATTTT
CASSYPGDSNQPQHF
>TRBV7-9|.|.|TRBJ2-2
TGTGCCAGCGGCTCAGGGGCCGGGGAGCTGTTTTTT
CASGSGAGELFF
>TRBV2|.|TRBD1|TRBJ1-2
TGTGCCAGCAGAGGGGACAGTCCACGCTATGGCTACACCTTC
CASRGDSPRYGYTF
>TRBV28|.|.|TRBJ1-5
TGTGCCAGCATGGAACAGATAGATCAGCCCCAGCATTTT
CASMEQIDQPQHF
>TRBV11-2|.|.|TRBJ2-3
TGTGCCAGCAGCCCGAGGGTGGGAGAGTCAGATACGCAGTATTTT
CASSPRVGESDTQYF
>TRBV12-2|.|.|TRBJ1-5
TGTGCAAGTCGCGAGGACAGGGCCCTAAGCAATCAGCCCCAGCATTTT
CASREDRALSNQPQHF
>TRBV19|.|TRBD2|TRBJ2-1
TGTGCCAGTAGTATGTTTAGCGGGAGCTCCTACAATGAGCAGTTCTTC
CASSMFSGSSYNEQFF
>TRBV9|.|.|TRBJ2-7
TGTGCCAGCAGCCCTCGGGACTCTAGCTCCTACGAGCAGTACTTC
CASSPRDSSSYEQYF
>TRBV5-6|.|TRBD1|TRBJ1-2
TGTGCCAGCAGCTTGGGGACAGGGGTTTTCTATGGCTACACCTTC
CASSLGTGVFYGYTF
>TRBV4-2|.|TRBD2|TRBJ2-7
TGTGCCAGCAGCCAAGACGCAAGCGGGGGCTCCTACGAGCAGTACTTC
CASSQDASGGSYEQYF
>TRBV13|.|TRBD2|TRBJ2-1
TGTGCCAGCAGCTTAACCGGGGGGGGCCCGTATGAGCAGTTCTTC
CASSLTGGGPYEQFF
>TRBV4-2|once|.|TRBJ1-1
TGTGCCAGCAGCCAAGTAGGGGGGGCCGGCGCTTTCTTT
CASSQVGGAGAFF
>TRBV5-1|.|TRBD1|TRBJ1-2
TGCGCCAGCAGCTCCGACAGGGTAGGCTACACCTTC
CASSSDRVGYTF
>TRBV9|.|TRBD1|TRBJ1-2
TGTGCCAGCAGCGTATTAGGGGGCAATGGCTACACCTTC
CASSVLGGNGYTF
>TRBV5-1|few|TRBD2|TRBJ2-7
TGCGCCAGCAGCTCCCTAGCGGGGGGTTCCTACGAGCAGTACTTC
CASSSLAGGSYEQYF
>TRBV4-1|.|TRBD2|TRBJ2-1
TGCGCCAGCAGCCAAGGACTAGCGGACTCCTACAATGAGCAGTTCTTC
CASSQGLADSYNEQFF
>TRBV19|.|TRBD1|TRBJ1-1
TGTGCCAGTACCCCGGACAGGGGAAGGGGGAACACTGAAGCTTTCTTT
CASTPDRGRGNTEAFF
>TRBV4-3|.|TRBD1|TRBJ1-1
TGCGCCAGCAGCCACCTGGGACAGGGGAACACTGAAGCTTTCTTT
CASSHLGQGNTEAFF
>TRBV6-5|.|TRBD1|TRBJ1-2
TGTGCCAGCAGTTACCAACCGGGACAGGGATTTGGCTACACCTTC
CASSYQPGQGFGYTF
>TRBV2|.|.|TRBJ2-3
TGTGCCAGCAGTGGACTTCTCACAGATACGCAGTATTTT
CASSGLLTDTQYF
>TRBV5-5|.|.|TRBJ2-5
TGTGCCAGCAGCTTGTCCACGACGGCGGTAGAGACCCAGTACTTC
CASSLSTTAVETQYF
>TRBV18|.|TRBD1|TRBJ1-4
TGTGCCAGCTCACCACCCTCGGGACAGGGAATGAGGGAAAAACTGTTTTTT
CASSPPSGQGMREKLFF
>TRBV28|.|.|TRBJ1-5
TGTGCCAGCAGTTTATCCCCAGCGGGTAATCAGCCCCAGCATTTT
CASSLSPAGNQPQHF
>TRBV7-3|.|TRBD1|TRBJ2-1
TGTGCCAGCAGCTTAGGAGCGTACAGGGGAGAGGATGAGCAGTTCTTC
CASSLGAYRGEDEQFF
>TRBV27|.|TRBD1|TRBJ1-2
TGTGCCAGCAGTTTATCCCAACAGGGGGTAACTAACTATGGCTACACCTTC
CASSLSQQGVTNYGYTF
>TRBV30|.|.|TRBJ2-5
TGTGCCTGGGCCTGGGGGCCGGGGGAGACCCAGTACTTC
CAWAWGPGETQYF
>TRBV27|.|TRBD1|TRBJ1-2
TGTGCCAGCAGGAATATTGGACAGGGCGATTACTATGGCTACACCTTC
CASRNIGQGDYYGYTF
>TRBV5-4|.|.|TRBJ1-6
TGTGCCAGCAGCGACAGATCTCGGAATTCACCCCTCCACTTT
CASSDRSRNSPLHF
>TRBV15|once|.|TRBJ2-7
TGTGCCACCGGCGGTGGGAGTGGGGTGCAGTACTTC
CATGGGSGVQYF
>TRBV6-5|few|.|TRBJ2-7
TGTGCCAGCACCAGGGATTACGAGCAGTACTTC
CASTRDYEQYF